This T cell receptor beta chain is drawn from a study of blood T cell repertoires in COVID-19. Whole-study context: The study drew acute and convalescent COVID-19 samples from the United States, Italy and Spain.

Authors' processing steps: Reference gene primer amplification in the assay estimated nucleated cell counts. Clones were sequenced by immunoSEQ multiplex PCR, and TCRdb holds only the in-frame ones, with some missing. The D gene and trimming were derived from the DNA, and the V and J assignments and clone size from that table. The repertoire holds about 120,000 clones, with roughly 90% as singletons. Enrolled during active infection, Seattle patients were then followed longitudinally. The sample taken for sequencing was peripheral blood. The clonotype comes from a woman aged 55-70 years with COVID-19, enrolled during active disease.

CDR3 nucleotide sequence: TGTGCCAGCAGCCCAGGACAGGCGTATGGCTACACCTTC. This codes for CASSPGQAYGYTF. This rearrangement joins TRBV11-2 to TRBJ1-2; TRBD1 agrees at 7 bases. This CDR3 contains 13 residues. The V and J ends lost 5 bases and 5 bases, in that order; junction bases with no gene match: 5. CDR1 is SGHAT and CDR2 is FQNNGV in the germline V gene.